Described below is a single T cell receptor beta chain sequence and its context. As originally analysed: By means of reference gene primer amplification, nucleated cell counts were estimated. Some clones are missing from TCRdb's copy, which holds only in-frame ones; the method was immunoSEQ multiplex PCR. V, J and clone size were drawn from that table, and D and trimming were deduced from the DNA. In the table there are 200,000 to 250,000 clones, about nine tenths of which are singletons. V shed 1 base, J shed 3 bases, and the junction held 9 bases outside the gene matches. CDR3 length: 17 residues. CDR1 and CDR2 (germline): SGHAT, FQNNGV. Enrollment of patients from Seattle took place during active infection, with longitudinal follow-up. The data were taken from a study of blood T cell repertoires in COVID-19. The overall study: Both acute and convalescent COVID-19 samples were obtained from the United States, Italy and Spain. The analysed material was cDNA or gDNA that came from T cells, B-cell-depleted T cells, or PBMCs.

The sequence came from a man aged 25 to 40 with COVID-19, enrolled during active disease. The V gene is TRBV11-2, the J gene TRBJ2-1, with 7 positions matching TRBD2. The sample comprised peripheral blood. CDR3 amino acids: CASSLAMASGFYNEQFF. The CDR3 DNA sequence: TGTGCCAGCAGCTTAGCTATGGCTAGCGGATTCTACAATGAGCAGTTCTTC.